This entry features one T cell receptor (beta chain) sequence. The antigen is not known. TCRdb's copy holds only in-frame clones and misses some; the assay was immunoSEQ multiplex PCR. The repertoire holds approximately 39,000 clones, with around 93% as singletons. From the roughly 110-subject validation cohort, which was separate from the roughly 630-subject first cohort, the donors were drawn. The data originate from a study of cytomegalovirus exposure and HLA in healthy donors. Findings and caveats of the study: Reports showed the classifier diagnosing cytomegalovirus status with high specificity and sensitivity.

Unmatched junction bases numbered 2, after V lost 2 bases and J lost 2 bases. CDR1 WNHNN and CDR2 SYGVQD come from the germline V gene (reference sequence). The CDR3 extends over 14 amino acids. Sequencing was performed on PBMCs. V and J are TRBV10-1 and TRBJ2-7; 8 nucleotides align to TRBD2. The source is a man between 18 and 29 years old in good health and CMV-seronegative. In DNA, the CDR3 is TGCGCCAGCAGTGAGGGCGGGAGGACCTACGAGCAGTACTTC. As protein: CASSEGGRTYEQYF.